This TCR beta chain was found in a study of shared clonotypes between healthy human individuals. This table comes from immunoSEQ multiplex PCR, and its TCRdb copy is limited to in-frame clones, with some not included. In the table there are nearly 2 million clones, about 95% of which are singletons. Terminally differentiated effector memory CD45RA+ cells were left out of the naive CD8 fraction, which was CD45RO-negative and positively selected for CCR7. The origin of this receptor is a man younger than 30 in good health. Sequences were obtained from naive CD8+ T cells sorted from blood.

The CDR3 protein is CASSLTLENTEAFF. The CDR3 region has the DNA TGCGCCAGCAGCTTGACTCTTGAGAACACTGAAGCTTTCTTT. The chain couples TRBV5-1 to TRBJ1-1, with D hard to call. V was trimmed by 1 base and J by 1 base, leaving 8 bases between them. CDR1 is SGHRS and CDR2 is YFSETQ in the germline V gene. This CDR3 contains 14 residues.